The 25 T cell receptor beta chains reported below all come from one sample, sequenced in a study of blood T cell repertoires in COVID-19. Measured with immunoSEQ multiplex PCR; TCRdb has only the in-frame clones, and not every one. Altogether 110,000 to 150,000 clones are present, over 80% being singletons, with the ten largest covering 11%. The sequenced material came from peripheral blood. The receptors here all came from a woman older than 75 with acute or convalescent COVID-19.

This chain joins TRBV6-6 and TRBJ1-1; TRBD1 might be the D (6 bases). The V gene's germline CDR1 is MNHNY and CDR2 SVGAGI (reference sequence). CDR3 size: 12 residues. Trimming removed 7 bases from V and 8 bases from J, with 14 bases in between. CDR3 region: CASNKPGTEAFF. The DNA of the CDR3 is TGTGCCAGCAACAAGCCCGGGACAGAAGCTTTCTTT.

This clone was counted only a few times. This rearrangement joins TRBV4-1 to TRBJ1-1; 8 bases align to TRBD1. V lost 1 base, J lost 7 bases, and 11 bases stayed unmatched. Germline assignment: CDR1 MGHRA and CDR2 YSYEKL. The CDR3 runs 16 residues. The CDR3 DNA follows: TGCGCCAGCAGCCAAGGTGGGCAGGGGGCTAGGGGTGAAGCTTTCTTT. Its translation is CASSQGGQGARGEAFF.

This chain links TRBV5-1 with TRBJ1-2; 7 bases fit TRBD1. The germline gives CDR1 SGHRS, CDR2 YFSETQ. This CDR3 has 16 residues. Trimming took 7 bases from V and 0 from J; bases not matched to a gene: 12. The CDR3 reads CASAEQTGRTNYGYTF. In DNA form, the CDR3 reads TGCGCCAGCGCGGAACAGACAGGGCGGACTAACTATGGCTACACCTTC. Supplemented by reference TRBV5-1 and TRBJ1-2, the full variable domain reads KAGVTQTPRYLIKTRGQQVTLSCSPISGHRSVSWYQQTPGQGLQFLFEYFSETQRNKGNFPGRFSGRQFSNSRSEMNVSTLELGDSALYLCASAEQTGRTNYGYTFGSGTRLTVV.

This chain uses TRBV9 with TRBJ1-1, with TRBD1 as a possible D gene (5 bases). The CDR3 is made up of 14 amino acids. V lost 1 base and J lost 3, with 10 bases in between. Germline V gene data show CDR1 as SGDLS and CDR2 as YYNGEE. The chain's CDR3 is CASSVQGRDTEAFF. For the CDR3, the DNA is TGTGCCAGCAGCGTACAGGGTCGGGACACTGAAGCTTTCTTT.

The V and J genes are TRBV9 and TRBJ2-7, with 10 nucleotides matching TRBD2. Germline V gives CDR1 SGDLS, CDR2 YYNGEE. The junction had 5 bases not matched to a gene; V was cut back by 3 bases and J by 2 bases. The CDR3 has 15 residues. The CDR3 nucleotides read TGTGCCAGCAGCGCCGGAGCGGGGGGGCCCTACGAGCAGTACTTC. Translated: CASSAGAGGPYEQYF. The variable domain in full, completed from reference TRBV9 and TRBJ2-7, reads DSGVTQTPKHLITATGQRVTLRCSPRSGDLSVYWYQQSLDQGLQFLIQYYNGEERAKGNILERFSAQQFPDLHSELNLSSLELGDSALYFCASSAGAGGPYEQYFGPGTRLTVT.

V and J are TRBV19 and TRBJ1-2; TRBD1 might be the D (6 bases). V was pared by 6 bases and J by 3 bases, with 14 bases between. Germline V gene data show CDR1 as LNHDA and CDR2 as SQIVND (reference sequence). This CDR3 has 14 residues. The CDR3 sequence is CASRTHRVDYGYTF. For the CDR3, the DNA is TGTGCCAGTAGAACACACAGGGTTGACTATGGCTACACCTTC.

The rearrangement joins TRBV27 to TRBJ1-2, with a weak D call TRBD1 (6 bases). V lost 6 bases, J lost 5 bases, and 13 bases lay in between. Germline V gene lookup returns CDR1 MNHEY and CDR2 SMNVEV (reference sequence). The CDR3 totals 13 residues. CDR3 sequence reads: CASRGTGKYGYTF. CDR3 DNA sequence: TGTGCCAGCAGGGGAACAGGGAAATATGGCTACACCTTC.

About this clone itself: The same CDR3 can be traced to other DNA sequences in this sample. The chain joins TRBV5-1 to TRBJ1-3; D not certain. Germline loops: CDR1 SGHRS, CDR2 YFSETQ. Trimming took off 0 bases at V and 0 bases at J, with 7 bases between the two ends. The CDR3 contains 15 residues. The CDR3 loop is CASSLGLSSGNTIYF. The CDR3 DNA follows: TGCGCCAGCAGCTTGGGACTCTCCTCTGGAAACACCATATATTTT. Variable domain in full (rest from reference TRBV5-1 and TRBJ1-3): KAGVTQTPRYLIKTRGQQVTLSCSPISGHRSVSWYQQTPGQGLQFLFEYFSETQRNKGNFPGRFSGRQFSNSRSEMNVSTLELGDSALYLCASSLGLSSGNTIYFGEGSWLTVV.

The V and J genes are TRBV3-1 (or the pseudogene TRBV3-2) and TRBJ1-4; D ambiguous. V shed 3 bases and J shed 4 bases, with 12 bases lying between them. Germline V gene lookup returns CDR1 LGHDT and CDR2 YNNKEL (reference sequence). The CDR3 has 15 amino acids. CDR3 coding DNA: TGTGCCAGCAGCCACCACGCAACGGGTAATGAAAAACTGTTTTTT. Translated: CASSHHATGNEKLFF.

The V gene is TRBV9, the J gene TRBJ2-3; no definite D call. Between the trimmed V and J ends, which lost 5 bases and 0 bases, there was a span of 16 bases. CDR3 length: 16 amino acids. Germline loops: CDR1 SGDLS, CDR2 YYNGEE. The CDR3 nucleotides read TGTGCCAGCAGTCCAATACTTCTTATGAGCACAGATACGCAGTATTTT. This codes for CASSPILLMSTDTQYF.

The rearrangement uses TRBV5-8 and TRBJ2-3; no clear D gene. Trimming cost V 2 bases and J 4 bases, with 5 bases left between them. CDR1 and CDR2 (germline): SGHTS, YDEGEE. This CDR3 has 12 residues. This CDR3 reads CASSLSADTQYF. The CDR3 nucleotides read TGTGCCAGCAGCTTATCTGCAGATACGCAGTATTTT.

Regarding this clone: Other DNA variants within this sample encode the same CDR3. CDR3 residues: CASSGGQLNYGYTF. In nucleotides, the CDR3 is TGCGCCAGCAGCGGAGGACAGCTAAATTATGGCTACACCTTC. This rearrangement joins TRBV5-1 to TRBJ1-2, with D perhaps matching TRBD1 (6 bases). The V end lost 4 bases, the J end lost 5 bases, and 15 bases lay between the germline ends. The germline gives CDR1 SGHRS, CDR2 YFSETQ. The CDR3 loop spans 14 amino acids.

The V and J genes are TRBV15 and TRBJ1-1; D is possibly TRBD1 (6 bases). CDR1 and CDR2 (germline): LNHNV, YYDKDF (reference sequence). V dropped 0 bases and J dropped 3 bases, with 11 bases sitting between them. The CDR3 contains 15 residues. CDR3 sequence reads: CATSREGGADTEAFF. The CDR3 DNA reads TGTGCCACCAGCAGAGAGGGGGGGGCGGACACTGAAGCTTTCTTT.

This clone appeared a single time. V gene TRBV2 combines with J gene TRBJ2-1, with 9 positions matching TRBD2. The CDR3 loop spans 16 amino acids. The V gene end was trimmed by 2 bases and the J gene end by 4 bases; junction bases not matched to a gene: 6. CDR1 is SNHLY, CDR2 FYNNEI, per germline. DNA of the CDR3: TGTGCCAGCAGTGAACTTAGCGGGGGAGTTTACAATGAGCAGTTCTTC. It specifies CASSELSGGVYNEQFF.

This clone was counted only a few times. This chain links TRBV5-4 with TRBJ1-6, with 8 bases fitting TRBD1. The CDR3 is 16 amino acids. The V gene's germline CDR1 is SGHNT and CDR2 YYREEE (reference sequence). V gave up 4 bases and J gave up 7 bases; unmatched junction bases: 10. CDR3 DNA sequence: TGTGCCAGCAGCAGGACAGGGACTGGTTACAATTCACCCCTCCACTTT. Encoded protein: CASSRTGTGYNSPLHF.

The rearrangement joins TRBV27 to TRBJ1-6; possible D gene TRBD1, 5 bases. Trimming left V 2 bases short and J 8 bases short, with 10 bases between. CDR1 is MNHEY and CDR2 is SMNVEV in the germline V gene (reference sequence). The CDR3 length is 14 residues. DNA of the CDR3: TGTGCCAGCAGTTTAAACAGGAGGGATTCACCCCTCCACTTT. Protein sequence: CASSLNRRDSPLHF.

The chain couples TRBV2 to TRBJ2-3; 9 bases align to TRBD1. Germline V gene lookup returns CDR1 SNHLY and CDR2 FYNNEI. J was trimmed by 6 bases and V by 8 bases; bases with no gene match: 9. This CDR3 contains 14 residues. This chain's CDR3 is CASSDRGTFDTQYF. The DNA for the CDR3 is TGTGCCAGCTCTGACAGGGGGACGTTTGATACGCAGTATTTT.

V usage is TRBV18 and J usage is TRBJ2-5; D not certain. This CDR3 comprises 14 residues. Trimming cost V 2 bases and J 2 bases, with 9 bases left between them. Germline lookup yields CDR1 KGHSH and CDR2 LQKENI. The CDR3, as DNA: TGTGCCAGCTCACCATGGTCGCTACAAGAGACCCAGTACTTC. Protein product: CASSPWSLQETQYF.

This clone came up once. The chain has TRBV6-5 and TRBJ1-1, with D perhaps TRBD1 (5 bases). The germline V and J ends were trimmed by 6 bases and 3 bases, with 14 bases remaining between them. The germline gives CDR1 MNHEY, CDR2 SVGAGI. The CDR3 contains 14 residues. The CDR3 DNA reads as TGTGCCAGCAGCCGGGACTGGCGGGACACTGAAGCTTTCTTT. Translating gives CASSRDWRDTEAFF.

The chain employs TRBV6-5 and TRBJ1-1; D is ambiguous. Deletions cut 5 bases from V and 0 bases from J, with 10 bases between. This CDR3 has 14 amino acids. CDR1 MNHEY and CDR2 SVGAGI come from the germline V gene. CDR3: CASSRSFMNTEAFF. Here the CDR3 DNA reads TGTGCCAGCAGTCGGTCATTTATGAACACTGAAGCTTTCTTT.

The rearrangement uses TRBV5-1 and TRBJ2-4; unclear D gene. V lost 0 bases and J lost 6, with 13 bases in between. Germline V gene lookup returns CDR1 SGHRS and CDR2 YFSETQ. The CDR3 sequence is 15 residues long. The CDR3 sequence is CASSLGMEFGNIQYF. The CDR3 DNA sequence: TGCGCCAGCAGCTTGGGAATGGAGTTTGGAAACATTCAGTACTTC. The full variable domain, rest sourced from reference TRBV5-1 and TRBJ2-4, is KAGVTQTPRYLIKTRGQQVTLSCSPISGHRSVSWYQQTPGQGLQFLFEYFSETQRNKGNFPGRFSGRQFSNSRSEMNVSTLELGDSALYLCASSLGMEFGNIQYFGAGTRLSVL.

The CDR3 DNA reads TGTGCCAGCAGCCAAGGAAGAATCGGGGCTTTCTTT. Translation: CASSQGRIGAFF. The rearrangement joins TRBV3-1 (or the pseudogene TRBV3-2) to TRBJ1-1; D is undetermined. The germline V gene encodes CDR1 LGHDT and CDR2 YNNKEL (reference sequence). The V end was cut by 1 base, the J end by 11 bases, with 11 bases between. The CDR3 is 12 residues long.

CDR3 DNA: TGCGCCAGCAGGACGACGGGGACATCCTACAATGAGCAGTTCTTC. Translated: CASRTTGTSYNEQFF. The J gene is TRBJ2-1, the V gene TRBV4-1, with D possibly being TRBD1 (6 bases). CDR1 and CDR2 (germline): MGHRA, YSYEKL. CDR3 length equals 15 residues. Trimming took 6 bases from V and 1 from J, leaving 13 bases between them.

This sequence joins TRBV18 and TRBJ1-2; 9 nucleotides match TRBD1. With V trimmed by 2 bases and J by 0 bases, 10 bases remained unmatched. The CDR3 contains 18 residues. Per germline, CDR1 KGHSH and CDR2 LQKENI. CDR3 in DNA: TGTGCCAGCTCACCAAAAAGCTCGACAGGGGGAACTAACTATGGCTACACCTTC. Translating it yields CASSPKSSTGGTNYGYTF.

The V and J genes are TRBV11-2 and TRBJ2-1, with 11 bases identical to TRBD1. The junction had 5 bases not matched to a gene; V was cut back by 4 bases and J by 6 bases. Looked up from germline, CDR1 is SGHAT and CDR2 is FQNNGV. The CDR3 is made up of 15 amino acids. CDR3 DNA: TGTGCCAGCAGCTCGGGGACAGGGGGTTTCAATGAGCAGTTCTTC. Its protein is CASSSGTGGFNEQFF.